This TCR beta chain was retrieved from a study of OX40 agonist ivuxolimab in advanced cancers. The wider study: With ivuxolimab, an agonistic anti-OX40 (CD134) antibody, patients were treated. Anti-PD-1, anti-PD-L1 or anti-CTLA-4 therapy given earlier was allowed, and approximately 40% had some.

Germline assignment: CDR1 LNHNV and CDR2 YYDKDF (reference sequence). This CDR3 is built from 16 residues. Trimming took 0 bases from V and 2 from J, leaving 11 bases between them. The method was immunoSEQ multiplex PCR; TCRdb's version includes in-frame clones alone and lacks a portion of them. The data hold tens of thousands of clones, with about nine tenths observed a single time. This receptor was obtained from an adult with an advanced solid tumor such as melanoma, head and neck, liver or kidney cancer. The starting material was CD4+ or CD8+ T cells sorted from blood, obtained in a trial of the OX40 agonist ivuxolimab. The chain combines TRBV15 with TRBJ1-3, with D possibly matching TRBD1 (5 bases). CDR3 sequence: CATSRDPWGAGNTIYF. CDR3 bases: TGTGCCACCAGCAGAGATCCCTGGGGCGCTGGAAACACCATATATTTT.